Below, 22 T cell receptor beta chains from the same sample are listed, as sequenced in a study of T cell changes during pregnancy in multiple sclerosis. The assay was immunoSEQ multiplex PCR, and TCRdb's table has in-frame clones only and misses some. The table records under 50,000 clones, roughly 95% of them present only once. The material was CD8+ T cells from peripheral blood mononuclear cells, obtained after pregnancy. These receptors were taken from a female donor with multiple sclerosis, enrolled in a pregnancy study.

The V gene is TRBV2, the J gene TRBJ1-4; possibly TRBD1 for D (5 bases). V lost 2 bases, J lost 7 bases, and 17 bases lay in between. The germline V gene encodes CDR1 SNHLY and CDR2 FYNNEI. This CDR3 region has 16 residues. Written as DNA, the CDR3 is TGTGCCAGCAGTGAAAGGGGCTTGATGCGGGGTGAAAAACTGTTTTTT. Translation: CASSERGLMRGEKLFF.

This chain links TRBV4-2 with TRBJ2-7; 12 positions agree with TRBD1. Germline V gene sequence: CDR1 LGHNA, CDR2 YNFKEQ. Trimming at V came to 0 bases and at J to 4 bases, leaving 7 bases not matched to a gene. The CDR3 is made up of 17 amino acids. The CDR3 here is CASSQELPGQGAYEQYF. DNA of the CDR3: TGTGCCAGCAGCCAAGAATTGCCGGGACAGGGGGCTTACGAGCAGTACTTC.

The CDR3 loop is CASSLVGRGDTNYGYTF. The CDR3 coding sequence is TGCGCCAGCAGCTTGGTGGGGAGAGGAGATACTAACTATGGCTACACCTTC. The chain recombines TRBV5-1 with TRBJ1-2; D uncertain. The germline CDR1 and CDR2 sequences are SGHRS and YFSETQ. This CDR3 comprises 17 residues. V was shortened by 0 bases and J by 0 bases, with 15 bases between the two germline ends.

The chain couples TRBV28 to TRBJ2-7, with TRBD2 as a possible D gene (6 bases). Between the trimmed V and J ends, which lost 4 bases and 1 base, there was a span of 14 bases. The germline V gene has CDR1 MDHEN and CDR2 SYDVKM. This CDR3 comprises 15 residues. CDR3 sequence: CASSSRRGPSYEQYF. CDR3 sequence (DNA): TGTGCCAGCAGTTCGCGGCGGGGACCTTCCTACGAGCAGTACTTC.

The V call is TRBV7-9, the J call TRBJ2-5; 9 bases are shared with TRBD1. The length of the CDR3 is 15 residues. Germline V gives CDR1 SEHNR, CDR2 FQNEAQ (reference sequence). Unmatched junction bases numbered 6, after V lost 4 bases and J lost 3 bases. Here the CDR3 DNA reads TGTGCCAGCAGCTCCATCCGGGACAGGGAAGAGACCCAGTACTTC. Protein product: CASSSIRDREETQYF.

The gene calls are TRBV27 and TRBJ2-7, with no clear D. V dropped 4 bases and J dropped 0 bases, with 19 bases sitting between them. CDR1 MNHEY and CDR2 SMNVEV come from the germline V gene (reference sequence). The CDR3 totals 17 residues. CDR3 amino acids: CASSSKVLVLHSYEQYF. The CDR3 DNA follows: TGTGCCAGCAGTTCAAAGGTTCTAGTATTACACTCCTACGAGCAGTACTTC.

This clone was detected only once. The chain carries TRBV6-6 and TRBJ2-7; 7 nucleotides align to TRBD1. Looked up from germline, CDR1 is MNHNY and CDR2 is SVGAGI (reference sequence). V lost 0 bases, J lost 3 bases, and 5 bases stayed unmatched. The length of the CDR3 is 15 residues. The CDR3 nucleotides are TGTGCCAGCAGTTACTCGAGAACAGGGGACTACGAGCAGTACTTC. This sequence encodes CASSYSRTGDYEQYF.

The V and J genes are TRBV6-5 and TRBJ1-2; TRBD1 matches 9 bases. The junction had 5 bases not matched to a gene; V was cut back by 4 bases and J by 5 bases. Germline V CDR1 and CDR2: MNHEY, SVGAGI. The length of the CDR3 is 14 residues. The CDR3 sequence is CASSSGQGSYGYTF. In nucleotides, the CDR3 is TGTGCCAGCAGTTCGGGACAGGGTTCGTATGGCTACACCTTC.

V gene TRBV6-5 combines with J gene TRBJ2-3, with TRBD2 as a possible D gene (7 bases). This CDR3 comprises 15 residues. Looked up from germline, CDR1 is MNHEY and CDR2 is SVGAGI. With 1 base removed from V and 4 bases from J, the gap between germline ends came to 12 bases. CDR3 region: CASSYLRGGADTQYF. The CDR3 DNA reads TGTGCCAGCAGTTACTTGCGCGGGGGCGCAGATACGCAGTATTTT.

The V call is TRBV12-5, the J call TRBJ2-2, with TRBD2 identical over 7 bases. V shed 7 bases and J 4 bases; nucleotides not matched to a gene: 12. Germline V gene lookup returns CDR1 LGHNT and CDR2 FRNRAP. The length of the CDR3 is 16 residues. The CDR3, as DNA: TGTGCTAGTGCCATCGGGCGGGGCGGGGGCACCGGGGAGCTGTTTTTT. Amino acid sequence: CASAIGRGGGTGELFF.

This clone was counted once. This chain links TRBV27 with TRBJ2-1; 8 nucleotides align to TRBD2. The CDR3 loop spans 15 amino acids. The junction had 4 bases not matched to a gene; V was cut back by 2 bases and J by 4 bases. Germline CDR1 MNHEY, CDR2 SMNVEV (reference sequence). This CDR3 is CASSLGLAGYNEQFF. DNA of the CDR3: TGTGCCAGCAGTTTAGGCCTAGCGGGTTACAATGAGCAGTTCTTC.

The rearrangement links TRBV2 to TRBJ2-5, with 10 bases identical to TRBD2. The closer fit of TRBJ2-7 to the DNA end suggests the J call may be wrong. The CDR3 covers 15 residues. Germline V gene lookup returns CDR1 SNHLY and CDR2 FYNNEI. In DNA form, the CDR3 reads TGTGCCAGCAGTGAGGCAGCGGGGGGGGCCTACGAGCAGTACTTC. It specifies CASSEAAGGAYEQYF.

The V gene is TRBV5-1, the J gene TRBJ2-3, with a possible D match to TRBD1 (6 bases). Per germline, CDR1 SGHRS and CDR2 YFSETQ. CDR3 length: 15 residues. V lost 2 bases and J lost 1, with 11 bases in between. The CDR3 reads CASSFTGLGTDTQYF. Written as DNA, the CDR3 is TGCGCCAGCAGCTTCACAGGGTTAGGCACAGATACGCAGTATTTT.

The V gene is TRBV6-5, the J gene TRBJ2-5; 8 nucleotides agree with TRBD1. The junction had 5 bases not matched to a gene; V was cut back by 6 bases and J by 2 bases. The length of the CDR3 is 14 residues. Germline V gives CDR1 MNHEY, CDR2 SVGAGI. CDR3 sequence reads: CASSVTGGQETQYF. CDR3 sequence (DNA): TGTGCCAGCAGCGTTACAGGGGGACAAGAGACCCAGTACTTC.

The CDR3 nucleotides are TGCGCCAGCAGCCAAGATAAGGGGGCCGGCTATGGCTACACCTTC. Its protein product is CASSQDKGAGYGYTF. The chain has TRBV4-3 and TRBJ1-2; 7 bases are shared with TRBD1. Germline V gene data show CDR1 as LGHNA and CDR2 as YSLEER. CDR3 length: 15 amino acids. The ends lost 0 bases at V and 4 bases at J; junction bases unmatched: 5.

The genes are TRBV7-6 and TRBJ2-2; TRBD1 matches 7 bases. After removal of 8 bases from V and 4 bases from J, the junction contained 13 bases not matched to a gene. This CDR3 contains 16 residues. The V gene's germline CDR1 is SGHVS and CDR2 FNYEAQ. The CDR3 loop is CASRDRALSATGELFF. CDR3 DNA sequence: TGTGCCAGCCGCGACAGGGCCTTGAGTGCCACCGGGGAGCTGTTTTTT.

The chain has TRBV5-3 and TRBJ1-2; 7 bases match TRBD1. TRBV5-3 is labeled an ORF, and its function is uncertain. J was trimmed by 3 bases and V by 7 bases; bases with no gene match: 9. The CDR3 runs 14 residues. As DNA, the CDR3 is TGTGCCAGAGATATAGACAGGGATGACTATGGCTACACCTTC. Its protein is CARDIDRDDYGYTF.

The chain couples TRBV6-1 to TRBJ1-5; D possibly corresponds to TRBD1 (5 bases). This CDR3 region has 15 residues. The germline V gene has CDR1 MNHNS and CDR2 SASEGT. Trimming shortened V by 3 bases and J by 2 bases, and 11 bases separated the two germline ends. The CDR3 DNA is TGTGCCAGCAGTGAGCAGGGCTTAGGCAATCAGCCCCAGCATTTT. It is translated as CASSEQGLGNQPQHF.

This chain connects TRBV6-5 to TRBJ1-6, with D hard to call. Germline CDR1 is MNHEY and CDR2 is SVGAGI. V was pared by 7 bases and J by 10 bases, with 14 bases between. CDR3 length equals 13 residues. The CDR3 nucleotides are TGTGCCAGCACCGATGACCGGGTCTCACCCCTCCACTTT. Translated, it gives CASTDDRVSPLHF.

The J gene is TRBJ2-1, the V gene TRBV2; 10 bases align to TRBD2. This CDR3 is built from 15 residues. The trim removed 2 bases at V and 9 bases at J, leaving 7 bases unmatched. CDR1 is SNHLY, CDR2 FYNNEI, per germline. Here the CDR3 reads CASSERAGGPVEQFF. As DNA, the CDR3 is TGTGCCAGCAGTGAACGAGCGGGAGGGCCGGTTGAGCAGTTCTTC.

This sequence joins TRBV6-5 and TRBJ2-7, with 13 bases that match TRBD2. Germline V gives CDR1 MNHEY, CDR2 SVGAGI. There are 16 residues in the CDR3. V shed 0 bases, J shed 7 bases, and the junction held 6 bases outside the gene matches. CDR3 coding DNA: TGTGCCAGCAGTTACTCCACTAGCGGGGGGGCGGGAGAGCAGTACTTC. Translation: CASSYSTSGGAGEQYF.

V gene TRBV4-3 combines with J gene TRBJ1-2; 7 bases align to TRBD1. The germline CDR1 and CDR2 sequences are LGHNA and YSLEER. Germline trimming cut 1 base from V and 4 bases from J; bases unmatched to any gene: 3. This CDR3 contains 14 residues. The CDR3 DNA follows: TGCGCCAGCAGCCAAGGACAGGGACCCTATGGCTACACCTTC. Translating it yields CASSQGQGPYGYTF.